This T cell receptor (beta chain) was profiled in a study of T cell responses to AZD1222 COVID-19 vaccine. CDR1 and CDR2 from the germline V gene are SNHLY and FYNNEI. V trimming: 5 bases; J trimming: 4 bases; junction bases outside the gene matches: 4. This CDR3 contains 14 residues. Points from the study as a whole: Spike-specific TCRs gained breadth and depth after people received two AZD1222 doses.

Here immunoSEQ multiplex PCR was the method, and the copy in TCRdb shows in-frame clones only, minus some. Among 95,000 to 150,000 clones listed, around 92% were seen once. This clone was seen a single time. What it recognizes is unknown. The genes are TRBV2 and TRBJ2-5; TRBD2 matches at 10 bases. This clonotype was obtained from an adult in good health. The source was peripheral blood, collected on day 0 of AZD1222 vaccination. The CDR3 loop reads CASSPSGGGETQYF. The CDR3 bases are TGTGCCAGCAGTCCTAGCGGGGGAGGAGAGACCCAGTACTTC.